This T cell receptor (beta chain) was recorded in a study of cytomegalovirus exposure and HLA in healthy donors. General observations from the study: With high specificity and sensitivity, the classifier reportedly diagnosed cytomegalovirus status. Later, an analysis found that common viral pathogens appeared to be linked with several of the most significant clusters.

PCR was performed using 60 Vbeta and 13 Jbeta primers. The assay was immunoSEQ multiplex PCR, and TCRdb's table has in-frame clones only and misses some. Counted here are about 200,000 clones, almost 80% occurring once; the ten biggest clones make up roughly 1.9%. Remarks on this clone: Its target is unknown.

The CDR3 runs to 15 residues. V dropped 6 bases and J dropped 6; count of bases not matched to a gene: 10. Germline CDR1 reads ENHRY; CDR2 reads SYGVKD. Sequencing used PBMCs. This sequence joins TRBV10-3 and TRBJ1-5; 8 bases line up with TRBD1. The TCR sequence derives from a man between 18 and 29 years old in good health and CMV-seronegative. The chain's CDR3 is CAIRGGQGVGQPQHF. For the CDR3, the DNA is TGTGCCATCAGGGGCGGACAGGGCGTAGGTCAGCCCCAGCATTTT.